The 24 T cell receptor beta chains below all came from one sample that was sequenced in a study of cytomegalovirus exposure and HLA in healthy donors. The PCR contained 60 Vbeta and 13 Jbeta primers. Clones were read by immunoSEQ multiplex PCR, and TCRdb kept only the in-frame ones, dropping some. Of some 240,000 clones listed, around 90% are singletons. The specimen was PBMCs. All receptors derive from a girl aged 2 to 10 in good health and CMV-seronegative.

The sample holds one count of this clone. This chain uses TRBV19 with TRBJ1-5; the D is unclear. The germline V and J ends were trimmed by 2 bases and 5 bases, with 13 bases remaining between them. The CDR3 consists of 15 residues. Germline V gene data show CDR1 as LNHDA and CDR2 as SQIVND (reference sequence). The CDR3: CASSIPRAGYQPQHF. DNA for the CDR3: TGTGCCAGTAGTATACCGAGGGCGGGATATCAGCCCCAGCATTTT. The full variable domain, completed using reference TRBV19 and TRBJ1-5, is DGGITQSPKYLFRKEGQNVTLSCEQNLNHDAMYWYRQDPGQGLRLIYYSQIVNDFQKGDIAEGYSVSREKKESFPLTVTSAQKNPTAFYLCASSIPRAGYQPQHFGDGTRLSIL.

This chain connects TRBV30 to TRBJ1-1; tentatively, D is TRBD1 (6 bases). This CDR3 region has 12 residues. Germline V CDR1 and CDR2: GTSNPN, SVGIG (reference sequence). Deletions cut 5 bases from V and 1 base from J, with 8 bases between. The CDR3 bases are TGTGCCTGGGGACAGTCGAACACTGAAGCTTTCTTT. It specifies CAWGQSNTEAFF.

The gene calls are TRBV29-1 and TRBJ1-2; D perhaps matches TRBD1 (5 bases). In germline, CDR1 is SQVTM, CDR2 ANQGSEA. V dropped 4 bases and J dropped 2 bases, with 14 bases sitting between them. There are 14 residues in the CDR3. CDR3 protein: CSVGGTRGNYGYTF. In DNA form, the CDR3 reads TGCAGCGTTGGTGGGACTAGGGGCAACTATGGCTACACCTTC.

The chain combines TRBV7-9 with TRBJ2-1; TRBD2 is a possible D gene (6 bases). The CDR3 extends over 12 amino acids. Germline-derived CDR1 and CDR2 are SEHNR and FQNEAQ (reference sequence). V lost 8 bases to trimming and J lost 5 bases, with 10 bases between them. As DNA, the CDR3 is TGTGCCAGCCTCCCGGGAGACAATGAGCAGTTCTTC. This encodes CASLPGDNEQFF.

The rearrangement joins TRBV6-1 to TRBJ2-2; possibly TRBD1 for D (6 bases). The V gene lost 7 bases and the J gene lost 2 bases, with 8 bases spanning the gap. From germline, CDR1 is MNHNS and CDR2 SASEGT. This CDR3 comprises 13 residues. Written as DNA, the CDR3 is TGTGCCAGCACAGGGGTTAACACCGGGGAGCTGTTTTTT. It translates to CASTGVNTGELFF.

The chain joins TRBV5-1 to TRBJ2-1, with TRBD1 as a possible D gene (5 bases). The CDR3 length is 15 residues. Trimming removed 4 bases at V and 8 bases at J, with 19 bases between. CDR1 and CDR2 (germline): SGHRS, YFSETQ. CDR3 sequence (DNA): TGCGCCAGCAGCCTTACGACAGCCCTAAGCTATGAGCAGTTCTTC. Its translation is CASSLTTALSYEQFF.

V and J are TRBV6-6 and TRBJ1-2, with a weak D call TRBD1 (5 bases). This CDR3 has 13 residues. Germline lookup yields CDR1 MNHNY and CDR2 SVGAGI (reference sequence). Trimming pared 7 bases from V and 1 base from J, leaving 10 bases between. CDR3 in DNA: TGTGCCAGCATTCAGGGCCGTAACTATGGCTACACCTTC. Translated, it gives CASIQGRNYGYTF.

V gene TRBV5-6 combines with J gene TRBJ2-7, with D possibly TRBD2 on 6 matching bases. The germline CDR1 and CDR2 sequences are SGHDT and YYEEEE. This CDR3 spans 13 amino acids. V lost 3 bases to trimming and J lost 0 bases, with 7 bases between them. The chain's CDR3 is CASSYGSSYEQYF. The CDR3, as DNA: TGTGCCAGCAGCTACGGGAGCTCCTACGAGCAGTACTTC.

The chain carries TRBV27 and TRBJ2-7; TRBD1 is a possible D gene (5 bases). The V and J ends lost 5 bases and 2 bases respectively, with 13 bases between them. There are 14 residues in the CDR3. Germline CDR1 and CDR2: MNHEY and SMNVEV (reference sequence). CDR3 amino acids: CASSPTRVTYEQYF. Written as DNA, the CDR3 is TGTGCCAGCAGTCCTACCAGGGTTACCTACGAGCAGTACTTC.

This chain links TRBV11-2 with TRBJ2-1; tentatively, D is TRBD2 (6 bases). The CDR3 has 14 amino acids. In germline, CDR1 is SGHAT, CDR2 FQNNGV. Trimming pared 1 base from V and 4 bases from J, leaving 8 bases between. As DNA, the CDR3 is TGTGCCAGCAGCTTAGCCAGCGGGTACAATGAGCAGTTCTTC. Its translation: CASSLASGYNEQFF.

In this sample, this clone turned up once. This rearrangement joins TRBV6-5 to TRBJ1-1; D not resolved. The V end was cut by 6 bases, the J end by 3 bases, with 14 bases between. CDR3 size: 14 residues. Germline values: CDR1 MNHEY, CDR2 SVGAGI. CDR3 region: CASRLRPPDTEAFF. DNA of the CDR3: TGTGCCAGCAGACTACGACCCCCGGACACTGAAGCTTTCTTT.

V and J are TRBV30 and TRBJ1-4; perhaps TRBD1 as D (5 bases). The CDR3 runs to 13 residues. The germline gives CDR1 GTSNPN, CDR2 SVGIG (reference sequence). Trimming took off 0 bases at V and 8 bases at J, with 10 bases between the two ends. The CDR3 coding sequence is TGTGCCTGGAGTGTACATAGACAGGAAAAACTGTTTTTT. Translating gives CAWSVHRQEKLFF. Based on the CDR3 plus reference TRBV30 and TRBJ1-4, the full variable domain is SQTIHQWPATLVQPVGSPLSLECTVEGTSNPNLYWYRQAAGRGLQLLFYSVGIGQISSEVPQNLSASRPQDRQFILSSKKLLLSDSGFYLCAWSVHRQEKLFFGSGTQLSVL.

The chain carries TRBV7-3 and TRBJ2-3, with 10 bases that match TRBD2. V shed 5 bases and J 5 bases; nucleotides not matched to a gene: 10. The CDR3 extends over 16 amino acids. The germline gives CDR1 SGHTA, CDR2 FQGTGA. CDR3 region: CASSLSGGTSGDTQYF. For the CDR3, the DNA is TGTGCCAGCAGCCTTAGCGGGGGGACCTCAGGAGATACGCAGTATTTT. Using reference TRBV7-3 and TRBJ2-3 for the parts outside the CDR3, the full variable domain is GAGVSQTPSNKVTEKGKYVELRCDPISGHTALYWYRQSLGQGPEFLIYFQGTGAADDSGLPNDRFFAVRPEGSVSTLKIQRTERGDSAVYLCASSLSGGTSGDTQYFGPGTRLTVL.

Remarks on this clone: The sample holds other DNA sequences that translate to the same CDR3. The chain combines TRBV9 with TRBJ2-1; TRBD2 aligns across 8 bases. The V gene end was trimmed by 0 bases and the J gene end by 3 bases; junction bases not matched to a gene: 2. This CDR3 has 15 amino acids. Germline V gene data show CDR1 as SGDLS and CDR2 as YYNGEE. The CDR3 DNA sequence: TGTGCCAGCAGCGTAGCCGGGGGGGTCTACAATGAGCAGTTCTTC. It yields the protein CASSVAGGVYNEQFF.

The CDR3 nucleotides are TGTGCCAGCTCCCGACAGAATAATCAGCCCCAGCATTTT. Its protein product is CASSRQNNQPQHF. The gene calls are TRBV6-5 and TRBJ1-5; weak D call: TRBD1 (5 bases). V shed 8 bases and J shed 4 bases, with 12 bases lying between them. CDR3 length equals 13 residues. Germline loops: CDR1 MNHEY, CDR2 SVGAGI.

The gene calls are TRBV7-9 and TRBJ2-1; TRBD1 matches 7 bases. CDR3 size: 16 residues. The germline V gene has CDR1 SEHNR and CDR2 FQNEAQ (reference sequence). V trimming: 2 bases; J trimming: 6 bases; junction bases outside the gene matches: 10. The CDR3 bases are TGTGCCAGCAGCTTAATTCCAGGGACAGTCCTCAATGAGCAGTTCTTC. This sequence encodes CASSLIPGTVLNEQFF.

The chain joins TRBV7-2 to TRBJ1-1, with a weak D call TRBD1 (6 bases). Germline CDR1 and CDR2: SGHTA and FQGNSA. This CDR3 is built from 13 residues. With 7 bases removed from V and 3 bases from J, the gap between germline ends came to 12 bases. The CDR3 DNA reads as TGTGCCAGCAAACCCAGGGGCCACACTGAAGCTTTCTTT. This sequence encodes CASKPRGHTEAFF.

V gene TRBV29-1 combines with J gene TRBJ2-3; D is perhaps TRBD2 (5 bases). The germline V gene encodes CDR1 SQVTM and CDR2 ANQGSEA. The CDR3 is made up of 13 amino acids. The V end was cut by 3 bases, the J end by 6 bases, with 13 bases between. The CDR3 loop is CSVEVLAIDTQYF. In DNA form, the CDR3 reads TGCAGCGTTGAGGTCCTAGCAATTGATACGCAGTATTTT.

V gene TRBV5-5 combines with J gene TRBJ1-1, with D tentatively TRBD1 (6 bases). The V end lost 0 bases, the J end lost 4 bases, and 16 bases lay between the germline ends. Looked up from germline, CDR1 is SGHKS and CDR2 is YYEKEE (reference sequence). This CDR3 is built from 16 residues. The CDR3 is CASSLGLTGLATEAFF. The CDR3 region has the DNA TGTGCCAGCAGCTTGGGATTGACAGGCCTGGCCACTGAAGCTTTCTTT.

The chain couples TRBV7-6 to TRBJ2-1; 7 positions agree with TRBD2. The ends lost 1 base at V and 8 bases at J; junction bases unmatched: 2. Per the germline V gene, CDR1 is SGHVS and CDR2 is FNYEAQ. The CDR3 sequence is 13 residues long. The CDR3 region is CASSLGGGYEQFF. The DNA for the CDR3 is TGTGCCAGCAGCTTAGGCGGGGGTTATGAGCAGTTCTTC.

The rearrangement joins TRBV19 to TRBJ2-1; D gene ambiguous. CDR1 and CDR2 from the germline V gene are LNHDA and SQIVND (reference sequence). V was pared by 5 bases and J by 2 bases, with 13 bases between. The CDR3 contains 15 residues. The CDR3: CASSFPRSPYNEQFF. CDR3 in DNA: TGTGCCAGTAGTTTTCCCCGGTCCCCCTACAATGAGCAGTTCTTC. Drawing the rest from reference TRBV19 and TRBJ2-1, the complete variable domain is DGGITQSPKYLFRKEGQNVTLSCEQNLNHDAMYWYRQDPGQGLRLIYYSQIVNDFQKGDIAEGYSVSREKKESFPLTVTSAQKNPTAFYLCASSFPRSPYNEQFFGPGTRLTVL.

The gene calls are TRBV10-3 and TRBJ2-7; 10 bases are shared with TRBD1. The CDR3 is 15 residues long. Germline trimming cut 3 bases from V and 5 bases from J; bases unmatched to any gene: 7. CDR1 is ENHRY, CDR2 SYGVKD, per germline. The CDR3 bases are TGTGCCATCAGTGAACATTATGGGACAGGGGACGAGCAGTACTTC. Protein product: CAISEHYGTGDEQYF.

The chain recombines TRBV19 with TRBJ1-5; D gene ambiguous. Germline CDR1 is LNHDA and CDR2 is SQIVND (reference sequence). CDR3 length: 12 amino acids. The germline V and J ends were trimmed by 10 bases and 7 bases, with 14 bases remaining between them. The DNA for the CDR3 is TGTGCCACCACGGGAGGAGGGCAGCCCCAGCATTTT. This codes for CATTGGGQPQHF.

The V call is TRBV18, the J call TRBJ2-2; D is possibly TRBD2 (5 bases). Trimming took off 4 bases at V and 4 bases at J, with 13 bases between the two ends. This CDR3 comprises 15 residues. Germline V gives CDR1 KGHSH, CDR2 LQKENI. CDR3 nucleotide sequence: TGTGCCAGCTCACTCTTCGGACTGTTCACCGGGGAGCTGTTTTTT. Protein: CASSLFGLFTGELFF.